This T cell receptor beta chain was sequenced in a study of blood T cells in healthy people across ages. Study-level results: What prevented conclusive comparison of naive and antigen-experienced cells was that PBMCs were unsorted. No one knew whether donors had CMV, which possibly confounded expanded clonotype changes.

The second PCR ran roughly 6 to 11 cycles with a sample-barcoded 5' primer and J-beta primers. From the 5' RACE reads, TCRdb called clonotypes with MiXCR, one entry per CDR3 protein. The sample comprises about a million distinct CDR3 sequences, roughly two fifths of which are singletons, and about 12% rests with the top ten. This clonotype was picked up a small number of times. Its antigen is not known. Every participating donor contributed about 10 milliliters of peripheral blood through a draw. Trimming left V 1 base short and J 1 base short, with 11 bases between. The CDR3 has 16 amino acids. Germline loops: CDR1 KGHSH, CDR2 LQKENI.

The chain recombines TRBV18 with TRBJ2-1; D may match TRBD1 or TRBD2 (5 bases each). Material: blood. This TCR was sampled from a man between 18 and 29 years old in good health. The chain's CDR3 is CASSPQEGLSYNEQFF. The CDR3 DNA is TGTGCCAGCTCACCACAAGAGGGGCTTTCCTACAATGAGCAGTTCTTC.